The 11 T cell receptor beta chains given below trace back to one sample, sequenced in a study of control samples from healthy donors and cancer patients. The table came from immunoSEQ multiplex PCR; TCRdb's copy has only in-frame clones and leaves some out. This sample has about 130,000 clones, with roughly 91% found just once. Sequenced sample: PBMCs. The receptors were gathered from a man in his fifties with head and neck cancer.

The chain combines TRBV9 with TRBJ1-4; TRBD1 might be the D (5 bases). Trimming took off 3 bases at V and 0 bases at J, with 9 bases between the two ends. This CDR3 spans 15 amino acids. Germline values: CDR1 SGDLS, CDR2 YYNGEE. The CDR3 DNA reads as TGTGCCAGCAGCGGACCGGGACCAACTAATGAAAAACTGTTTTTT. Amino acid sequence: CASSGPGPTNEKLFF.

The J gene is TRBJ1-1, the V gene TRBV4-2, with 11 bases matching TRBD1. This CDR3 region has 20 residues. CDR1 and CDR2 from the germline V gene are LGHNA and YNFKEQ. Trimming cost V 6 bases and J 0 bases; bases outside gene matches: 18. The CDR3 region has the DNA TGTGCCAGCAGAACCCCAATGGGGACAGGGGGGGGAGATATGAACACTGAAGCTTTCTTT. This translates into CASRTPMGTGGGDMNTEAFF.

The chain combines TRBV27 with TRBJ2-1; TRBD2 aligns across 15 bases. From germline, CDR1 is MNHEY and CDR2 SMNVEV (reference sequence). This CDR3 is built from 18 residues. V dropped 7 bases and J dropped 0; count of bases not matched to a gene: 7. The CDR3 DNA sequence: TGTGCCAGCATCGGACTAGCGGGAGGGACTTACTCCTACAATGAGCAGTTCTTC. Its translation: CASIGLAGGTYSYNEQFF.

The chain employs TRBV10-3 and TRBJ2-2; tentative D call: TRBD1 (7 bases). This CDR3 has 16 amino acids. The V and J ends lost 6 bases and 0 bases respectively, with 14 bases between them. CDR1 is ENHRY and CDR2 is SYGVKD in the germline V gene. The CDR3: CAISPEGAANTGELFF. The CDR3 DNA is TGTGCCATCAGCCCGGAGGGGGCGGCGAACACCGGGGAGCTGTTTTTT.

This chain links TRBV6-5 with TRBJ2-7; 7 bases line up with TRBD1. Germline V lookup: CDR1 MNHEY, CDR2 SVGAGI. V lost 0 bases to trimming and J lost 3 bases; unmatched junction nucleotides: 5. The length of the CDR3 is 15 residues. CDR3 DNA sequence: TGTGCCAGCAGTTACTCGGGACAGCCCGACTACGAGCAGTACTTC. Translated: CASSYSGQPDYEQYF.

CDR3 sequence: CASSPGRTRETQYF. CDR3 nucleotide sequence: TGCGCCAGCAGCCCGGGAAGGACGCGTGAGACCCAGTACTTC. V and J are TRBV5-1 and TRBJ2-5; D is possibly TRBD2 (5 bases). The V and J ends lost 4 bases and 5 bases respectively, with 15 bases between them. There are 14 residues in the CDR3. Germline-derived CDR1 and CDR2 are SGHRS and YFSETQ.

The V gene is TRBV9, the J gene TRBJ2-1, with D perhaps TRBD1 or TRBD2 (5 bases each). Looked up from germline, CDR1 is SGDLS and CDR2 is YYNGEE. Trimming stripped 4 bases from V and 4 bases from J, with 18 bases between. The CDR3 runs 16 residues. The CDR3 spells CASSPPGQQSYNEQFF. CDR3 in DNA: TGTGCCAGCAGCCCCCCGGGGCAGCAGTCTTACAATGAGCAGTTCTTC.

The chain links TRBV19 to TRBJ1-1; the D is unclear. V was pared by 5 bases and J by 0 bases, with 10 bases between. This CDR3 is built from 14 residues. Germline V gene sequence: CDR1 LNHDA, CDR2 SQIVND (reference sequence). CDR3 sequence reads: CASSPDNMNTEAFF. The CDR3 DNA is TGTGCCAGTAGTCCTGACAATATGAACACTGAAGCTTTCTTT.

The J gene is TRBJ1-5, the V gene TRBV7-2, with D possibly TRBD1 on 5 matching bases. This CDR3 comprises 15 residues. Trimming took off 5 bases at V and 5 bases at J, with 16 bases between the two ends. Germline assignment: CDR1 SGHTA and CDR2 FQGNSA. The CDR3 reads CASSLGAGRDQPQHF. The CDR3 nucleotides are TGTGCCAGCAGCCTCGGGGCAGGGAGGGATCAGCCCCAGCATTTT.

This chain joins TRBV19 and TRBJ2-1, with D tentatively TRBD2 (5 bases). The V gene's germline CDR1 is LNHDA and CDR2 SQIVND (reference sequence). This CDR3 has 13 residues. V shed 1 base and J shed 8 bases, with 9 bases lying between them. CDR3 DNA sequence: TGTGCCAGTAGTATAGTCCGGGGTGATGAGCAGTTCTTC. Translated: CASSIVRGDEQFF. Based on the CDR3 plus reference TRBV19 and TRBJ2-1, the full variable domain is DGGITQSPKYLFRKEGQNVTLSCEQNLNHDAMYWYRQDPGQGLRLIYYSQIVNDFQKGDIAEGYSVSREKKESFPLTVTSAQKNPTAFYLCASSIVRGDEQFFGPGTRLTVL.

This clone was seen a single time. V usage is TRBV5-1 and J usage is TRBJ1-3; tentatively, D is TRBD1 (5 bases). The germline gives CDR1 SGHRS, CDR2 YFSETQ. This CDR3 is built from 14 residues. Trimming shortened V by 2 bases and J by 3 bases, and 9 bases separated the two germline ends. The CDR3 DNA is TGCGCCAGCAGCTTCGGGACGGATGGAAACACCATATATTTT. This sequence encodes CASSFGTDGNTIYF.